These 23 T cell receptor beta chains came from one sample sequenced in a study of identical twins. TCRdb passed the 5' RACE reads through MiXCR, listing each CDR3 protein once. This sample has hundreds of thousands of distinct CDR3 sequences, with more than 20% found just once. The data were also submitted as part of a second study, on T cells expressing NK-cell markers.

The material sequenced was CD4+ T cells sorted from blood. These receptors originate from a woman aged 18-29 years in good health.

CDR3 coding DNA: TGTGCCAGCAGTTACTCGTTAACAGATACGCAGTATTTT. Translated: CASSYSLTDTQYF. The V gene is TRBV6-6, the J gene TRBJ2-3; D uncertain. The germline V gene has CDR1 MNHNY and CDR2 SVGAGI (reference sequence). CDR3 length: 13 residues. V was shortened by 0 bases and J by 3 bases, with 4 bases between the two germline ends.

This clonotype was picked up a small number of times. The chain couples TRBV2 to TRBJ1-2; D gene ambiguous. V was trimmed by 4 bases and J by 2 bases, leaving 8 bases between them. From germline, CDR1 is SNHLY and CDR2 FYNNEI. The CDR3 is made up of 13 amino acids. CDR3 region: CASSVLDNYGYTF. In nucleotides, the CDR3 is TGTGCCAGCAGTGTCCTTGACAACTATGGCTACACCTTC.

The chain joins TRBV7-2 to TRBJ2-5, with D possibly matching TRBD2 (6 bases). The V gene's germline CDR1 is SGHTA and CDR2 FQGNSA. This CDR3 comprises 14 residues. Trimming left V 5 bases short and J 3 bases short, with 13 bases between. The CDR3 protein is CASSPGGQKETQYF. CDR3 DNA sequence: TGTGCCAGCAGCCCAGGAGGGCAGAAAGAGACCCAGTACTTC.

The rearrangement uses TRBV11-2 and TRBJ2-1; 12 positions match TRBD2. Germline CDR1 and CDR2: SGHAT and FQNNGV. This CDR3 comprises 19 residues. The ends lost 4 bases at V and 2 bases at J; junction bases unmatched: 12. The CDR3 loop is CASSSEGLAGGRTYNEQFF. The CDR3 bases are TGTGCCAGCAGCTCAGAGGGGCTAGCGGGAGGGCGGACCTACAATGAGCAGTTCTTC.

This clonotype has just a few counts. This chain connects TRBV12-3 or TRBV12-4 to TRBJ1-2; D gene uncertain. Trimming removed 7 bases from V and 8 bases from J, with 20 bases in between. The CDR3 consists of 14 residues. The CDR3 bases are TGTGCCAGCACCGGTACGCTCCGGCGACGGGGCTACACCTTC. It translates to CASTGTLRRRGYTF.

This chain joins TRBV20-1 and TRBJ2-5; the match to TRBD1 covers 7 bases. This CDR3 has 12 residues. The V segment lost 1 base and the J segment 7 bases; nucleotides outside the gene matches: 3. Germline loops: CDR1 DFQATT, CDR2 SNEGSKA (reference sequence). Here the CDR3 reads CSARAAGGTQYF. The DNA of the CDR3 is TGCAGTGCTAGAGCCGCAGGGGGGACCCAGTACTTC.

The chain is built from TRBV12-3 or TRBV12-4 and TRBJ1-2; no reliable D call. The CDR3 spans 14 residues. Trimming removed 3 bases from V and 4 bases from J, with 12 bases in between. In DNA, the CDR3 is TGTGCCAGCAGTTTTTCATCAGAAATCTATGGCTACACCTTC. Translating gives CASSFSSEIYGYTF.

A few counts support this clonotype. This chain links TRBV10-2 with TRBJ2-7; tentatively, D is TRBD2 (6 bases). V was shortened by 8 bases and J by 3 bases, with 17 bases between the two germline ends. Germline CDR1 is WSHSY and CDR2 is SAAADI. The CDR3 covers 14 residues. CDR3 amino acids: CASAGTRAFYEQYF. The CDR3 DNA reads as TGCGCCAGCGCCGGGACTCGAGCCTTCTACGAGCAGTACTTC.

This clonotype has only a few counts. The chain employs TRBV5-1 and TRBJ2-3; 8 nucleotides line up with TRBD2. This CDR3 comprises 16 residues. The junction had 9 bases not matched to a gene; V was cut back by 3 bases and J by 3 bases. CDR1 and CDR2 (germline): SGHRS, YFSETQ. Written as DNA, the CDR3 is TGCGCCAGCAGCTACCTCAGCGGGAGCACGACAGATACGCAGTATTTT. Its protein is CASSYLSGSTTDTQYF.

This clonotype occurred many times. The chain links TRBV10-3 to TRBJ1-1; D is undetermined. Trimming removed 0 bases from V and 10 bases from J, with 6 bases in between. CDR1 is ENHRY and CDR2 is SYGVKD in the germline V gene. This CDR3 is built from 11 residues. The CDR3 DNA reads as TGTGCCATCAGTGAGTCAGAAGTAGCTTTCTTT. This gives the protein CAISESEVAFF.

This clonotype was observed a handful of times. The V and J genes are TRBV5-1 and TRBJ2-7, with 7 bases identical to TRBD1. V trimming: 4 bases; J trimming: 2 bases; junction bases outside the gene matches: 6. Germline V CDR1 and CDR2: SGHRS, YFSETQ. CDR3 length equals 14 residues. The CDR3 loop reads CASSGGQSAYEQYF. The CDR3 DNA reads TGCGCCAGCAGCGGGGGACAGTCGGCCTACGAGCAGTACTTC.

The chain joins TRBV20-1 to TRBJ2-5; D ambiguous. Trimming removed 1 base at V and 6 bases at J, with 9 bases between. This CDR3 is 12 amino acids long. Germline V gene data show CDR1 as DFQATT and CDR2 as SNEGSKA (reference sequence). CDR3: CSARVIGQTQYF. The CDR3 DNA sequence: TGCAGTGCTAGAGTCATAGGGCAGACCCAGTACTTC.

The genes are TRBV27 and TRBJ1-2, with 9 bases fitting TRBD1. Looked up from germline, CDR1 is MNHEY and CDR2 is SMNVEV (reference sequence). The V gene end was trimmed by 6 bases and the J gene end by 7 bases; junction bases not matched to a gene: 9. The CDR3 length is 14 residues. CDR3 DNA sequence: TGTGCCAGCAGGGCGGACAGGGGACGCATTGGCTACACCTTC. Amino acid sequence: CASRADRGRIGYTF.

This chain links TRBV10-3 with TRBJ2-3; possibly TRBD2 for D (5 bases). Trimming removed 3 bases at V and 2 bases at J, with 9 bases between. Germline V CDR1 and CDR2: ENHRY, SYGVKD. The length of the CDR3 is 14 residues. In DNA form, the CDR3 reads TGTGCCATCAGTGAACTAGTGGCCACAGATACGCAGTATTTT. Encoded protein: CAISELVATDTQYF.

The chain employs TRBV4-1 and TRBJ2-2; 7 bases are a match to TRBD2. J lost 3 bases, V lost 1 base, and 5 bases had no gene match. Germline CDR1 is MGHRA and CDR2 is YSYEKL. CDR3 length equals 16 residues. CDR3 sequence: CASSQGTGGYTGELFF. The CDR3 DNA sequence: TGCGCCAGCAGCCAAGGGACGGGAGGCTACACCGGGGAGCTGTTTTTT.

The rearrangement links TRBV10-3 to TRBJ2-2; D call uncertain. Trimming took off 3 bases at V and 8 bases at J, with 7 bases between the two ends. Germline V CDR1 and CDR2: ENHRY, SYGVKD. The CDR3 loop spans 12 amino acids. CDR3: CAISDGLGELFF. The CDR3 nucleotides read TGTGCCATCAGTGACGGCCTGGGGGAGCTGTTTTTT.

This clonotype was seen more than once but under ten times. The V and J genes are TRBV12-3 or TRBV12-4 and TRBJ2-1, with a possible D match to TRBD1 (5 bases). V was clipped by 2 bases and J by 7 bases, with 9 bases between them. This CDR3 comprises 13 residues. The CDR3 spells CASSLSQANEQFF. CDR3 coding DNA: TGTGCCAGCAGTTTATCACAGGCGAATGAGCAGTTCTTC.

V is TRBV4-3 and J is TRBJ2-7; unclear D gene. V was clipped by 0 bases and J by 1 base, with 10 bases between them. CDR1 LGHNA and CDR2 YSLEER come from the germline V gene. The CDR3 has 15 residues. CDR3: CASSQDRLRSYEQYF. Here the CDR3 DNA reads TGCGCCAGCAGCCAAGATCGGTTAAGGTCCTACGAGCAGTACTTC.

There are many counts of this clonotype. V usage is TRBV6-1 and J usage is TRBJ1-1; no clear D. The CDR3 has 15 residues. Per germline, CDR1 MNHNS and CDR2 SASEGT. V dropped 7 bases and J dropped 2 bases, with 17 bases sitting between them. CDR3 DNA sequence: TGTGCCAGCACCCAATCGGCAGCTCTAAACACTGAAGCTTTCTTT. Translation gives CASTQSAALNTEAFF.

The rearrangement links TRBV12-3 or TRBV12-4 to TRBJ2-1; 8 bases are a match to TRBD1. The CDR3 has 16 residues. The V segment lost 5 bases and the J segment 5 bases; nucleotides outside the gene matches: 11. In DNA form, the CDR3 reads TGTGCCAGCAGTGCGGACAGGGTTGCTACCAACAATGAGCAGTTCTTC. Protein: CASSADRVATNNEQFF.

This clonotype has more than one count but fewer than ten. The chain is built from TRBV12-3 or TRBV12-4 and TRBJ2-4; 11 bases are a match to TRBD2. The CDR3 loop spans 14 amino acids. The V and J ends lost 5 bases and 7 bases, in that order; junction bases with no gene match: 4. CDR3 DNA sequence: TGTGCCAGCAGTCGACTAGCGGGGATGAACATTCAGTACTTC. Translation: CASSRLAGMNIQYF.

This clonotype has just a few counts. The genes are TRBV20-1 and TRBJ1-4, with D possibly matching TRBD1 (5 bases). The CDR3 loop spans 14 amino acids. Trimming removed 0 bases at V and 8 bases at J, with 13 bases between. Germline CDR1 and CDR2: DFQATT and SNEGSKA (reference sequence). This chain's CDR3 is CSARDLQGGEKLFF. Written as DNA, the CDR3 is TGCAGTGCTAGAGATCTCCAGGGCGGGGAAAAACTGTTTTTT.

The V and J genes are TRBV6-2 or TRBV6-3 and TRBJ2-5; 8 bases fit TRBD1. This CDR3 contains 15 residues. Germline loops: CDR1 MNHEY, CDR2 SVGEGT. Germline trimming cut 5 bases from V and 5 bases from J; bases unmatched to any gene: 10. In nucleotides, the CDR3 is TGTGCCAGCAGTCCGACAGGGGCAGGGGAGGAGACCCAGTACTTC. Translation gives CASSPTGAGEETQYF.